Here is one T cell receptor beta chain with its context. The target antigen is unknown. Primers for the PCR totalled 60 Vbeta and 13 Jbeta. Assay: immunoSEQ multiplex PCR; the TCRdb copy retains only in-frame clones and omits some. The data show a few hundred thousand clones, over 90% seen once. The V and J ends lost 3 bases and 7 bases respectively, with 17 bases between them. Looked up from germline, CDR1 is SGHRS and CDR2 is YFSETQ. The CDR3 is 15 amino acids. In nominal health when sampled, donors likely had unrecorded immune exposures nonetheless. This record belongs to a study of cytomegalovirus exposure and HLA in healthy donors. Regarding the study as a whole: Further analysis was carried out later, and it showed several of the most significant clusters appearing linked to common viral pathogens. A later examination showed that TCR association rates differed by HLA locus, with DRB1 most and HLA-C fewest. Some public TCRs appeared in many individuals, while most sequences were rare.

Specimen: PBMCs. This chain joins TRBV5-1 and TRBJ2-1; perhaps TRBD2 as D (6 bases). The sequence was collected from a girl aged 2 to 10 in good health and CMV-seronegative. This CDR3 reads CASSWARLVVNEQFF. CDR3 nucleotide sequence: TGCGCCAGCAGCTGGGCCAGACTAGTTGTAAATGAGCAGTTCTTC.